These 12 T cell receptor beta chains originate from one sample sequenced in a study of OX40 agonist ivuxolimab in advanced cancers. The assay was immunoSEQ multiplex PCR, and TCRdb's table has in-frame clones only and misses some. The sample lists more than 65,000 clones; about four fifths were seen once. The sample in question was CD4+ or CD8+ T cells sorted from blood, obtained in a trial of the OX40 agonist ivuxolimab. All receptors come from an adult with an advanced solid tumor such as melanoma, head and neck, liver or kidney cancer.

The chain carries TRBV13 and TRBJ1-1; 8 bases map to TRBD1. V lost 3 bases to trimming and J lost 5 bases; unmatched junction nucleotides: 5. Germline V CDR1 and CDR2: PRHDT, FYEKMQ (reference sequence). The CDR3 length is 14 residues. The CDR3 DNA follows: TGTGCCAGCAGCTTTGGACAGGGAGGAACTGAAGCTTTCTTT. It translates to CASSFGQGGTEAFF.

The chain recombines TRBV30 with TRBJ1-2, with TRBD1 as a possible D gene (5 bases). CDR1 is GTSNPN and CDR2 is SVGIG in the germline V gene (reference sequence). V dropped 0 bases and J dropped 4 bases, with 12 bases sitting between them. The CDR3 has 14 amino acids. CDR3 bases: TGTGCCTGGAGTGTCCCCGGGACGCTCTATGGCTACACCTTC. Its translation: CAWSVPGTLYGYTF.

The J gene is TRBJ1-5, the V gene TRBV30; 7 bases fit TRBD1. V was clipped by 1 base and J by 5 bases; unmatched bases: 2. This CDR3 spans 13 amino acids. Germline assignment: CDR1 GTSNPN and CDR2 SVGIG (reference sequence). The CDR3 DNA is TGTGCCTGGAGTGGGCAGGGGGATCAGCCCCAGCATTTT. Translating it yields CAWSGQGDQPQHF.

The chain employs TRBV5-6 and TRBJ2-3, with TRBD2 matching 8 bases. In germline, CDR1 is SGHDT, CDR2 YYEEEE. The length of the CDR3 is 14 residues. V trimming: 3 bases; J trimming: 3 bases; junction bases outside the gene matches: 3. The CDR3 region has the DNA TGTGCCAGCAGCTCCGGGACTAGGACAGATACGCAGTATTTT. Translated, it gives CASSSGTRTDTQYF.

The CDR3 region is CASSLTVRGDEQFF. The CDR3 nucleotides are TGTGCCAGCAGCTTAACAGTAAGGGGAGATGAGCAGTTCTTC. The chain recombines TRBV11-2 with TRBJ2-1, with D possibly being TRBD1 or TRBD2 (5 bases each). The CDR3 is 14 residues long. Trimming removed 2 bases from V and 8 bases from J, with 13 bases in between. The germline CDR1 and CDR2 sequences are SGHAT and FQNNGV.

V is TRBV4-1 and J is TRBJ1-3; TRBD1 is a possible D gene (5 bases). This CDR3 has 18 residues. V was trimmed by 0 bases and J by 1 base, leaving 16 bases between them. The germline gives CDR1 MGHRA, CDR2 YSYEKL. CDR3 region: CASSQDGWQGESGNTIYF. In DNA, the CDR3 is TGCGCCAGCAGCCAAGACGGGTGGCAGGGAGAATCTGGAAACACCATATATTTT.

V is TRBV7-9 and J is TRBJ1-6; D is undetermined. Germline V gene lookup returns CDR1 SEHNR and CDR2 FQNEAQ (reference sequence). There are 16 residues in the CDR3. V lost 5 bases and J 11 bases, leaving 22 bases between the germline ends. CDR3 amino acids: CASSPGSNREGPPLHF. The CDR3 DNA sequence: TGTGCCAGCAGCCCGGGATCCAACCGGGAGGGTCCACCCCTCCACTTT. The whole variable domain, remainder taken from reference TRBV7-9 and TRBJ1-6, is DTGVSQNPRHKITKRGQNVTFRCDPISEHNRLYWYRQTLGQGPEFLTYFQNEAQLEKSRLLSDRFSAERPKGSFSTLEIQRTEQGDSAMYLCASSPGSNREGPPLHFGNGTRLTVT.

This clone was counted a single time. V usage is TRBV4-1 and J usage is TRBJ2-3, with 8 bases matching TRBD2. The germline V gene has CDR1 MGHRA and CDR2 YSYEKL. J lost 2 bases, V lost 1 base, and 8 bases had no gene match. The CDR3 consists of 17 residues. This CDR3 reads CASSQARAGVPTDTQYF. For the CDR3, the DNA is TGCGCCAGCAGCCAAGCCAGAGCGGGAGTCCCCACAGATACGCAGTATTTT.

The chain has TRBV5-4 and TRBJ2-1; D not resolved. With 6 bases removed from V and 7 bases from J, the gap between germline ends came to 20 bases. The CDR3 consists of 15 residues. Germline V gene lookup returns CDR1 SGHNT and CDR2 YYREEE (reference sequence). The CDR3 protein is CASTFGPSRANEQFF. For the CDR3, the DNA is TGTGCCAGCACCTTCGGCCCCTCAAGGGCAAATGAGCAGTTCTTC.

This clone was recorded once. The V and J genes are TRBV7-8 and TRBJ1-4; 11 bases line up with TRBD1. The V and J ends lost 1 base and 6 bases, in that order; junction bases with no gene match: 4. This CDR3 region has 16 residues. Germline CDR1 SGHVS, CDR2 FQNEAQ. The CDR3 loop is CASSLGRTGGDEKLFF. The CDR3, as DNA: TGTGCCAGCAGCTTAGGCCGGACAGGGGGCGATGAAAAACTGTTTTTT.

The chain has TRBV30 and TRBJ2-5, with TRBD1 matching 9 bases. The end of the DNA is better explained by TRBJ2-7, so the J call may be wrong. The germline CDR1 and CDR2 sequences are GTSNPN and SVGIG (reference sequence). CDR3 length: 14 amino acids. The CDR3: CAWRAGGQGYEQYF. Here the CDR3 DNA reads TGTGCCTGGAGGGCCGGGGGACAGGGCTACGAGCAGTACTTC.

This chain connects TRBV30 to TRBJ2-1; 13 bases match TRBD2. Trimming took 0 bases from V and 10 from J; bases not matched to a gene: 6. The CDR3 consists of 15 residues. CDR1 GTSNPN and CDR2 SVGIG come from the germline V gene (reference sequence). In DNA form, the CDR3 reads TGTGCCTGGAGTGTCATGGGACTAGCGGGACGAGAGCAGTTCTTC. It is translated as CAWSVMGLAGREQFF.